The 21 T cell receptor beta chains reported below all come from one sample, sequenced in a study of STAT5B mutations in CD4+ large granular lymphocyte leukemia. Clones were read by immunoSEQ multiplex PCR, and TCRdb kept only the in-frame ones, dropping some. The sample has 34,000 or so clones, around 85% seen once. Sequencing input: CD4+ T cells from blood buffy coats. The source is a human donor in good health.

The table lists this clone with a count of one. CDR3 nucleotide sequence: TGCAGCGTTGACTGGGGGGGGCTAAACAATGAGCAGTTCTTC. Residues: CSVDWGGLNNEQFF. The rearrangement links TRBV29-1 to TRBJ2-1; possible D gene TRBD2, 7 bases. The V and J ends lost 3 bases and 5 bases respectively, with 14 bases between them. This CDR3 has 14 amino acids. Germline CDR1 is SQVTM and CDR2 is ANQGSEA.

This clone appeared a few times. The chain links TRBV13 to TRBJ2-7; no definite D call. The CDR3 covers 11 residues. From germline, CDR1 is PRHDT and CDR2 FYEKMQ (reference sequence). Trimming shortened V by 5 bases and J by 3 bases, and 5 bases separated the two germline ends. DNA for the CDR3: TGTGCCAGCAGCCTTAACTACGAGCAGTACTTC. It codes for CASSLNYEQYF.

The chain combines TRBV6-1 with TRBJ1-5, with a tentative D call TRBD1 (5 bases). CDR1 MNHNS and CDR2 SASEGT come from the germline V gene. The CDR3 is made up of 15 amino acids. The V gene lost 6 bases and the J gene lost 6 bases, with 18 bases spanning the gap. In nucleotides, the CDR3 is TGTGCCAGCAGCCGAGAGGGACTAAGGGGTCAGCCCCAGCATTTT. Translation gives CASSREGLRGQPQHF.

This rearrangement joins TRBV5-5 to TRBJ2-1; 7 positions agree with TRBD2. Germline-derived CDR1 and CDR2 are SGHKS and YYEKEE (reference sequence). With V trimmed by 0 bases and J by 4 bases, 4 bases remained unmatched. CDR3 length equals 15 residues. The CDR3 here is CASSLALAEYNEQFF. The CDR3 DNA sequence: TGTGCCAGCAGCTTGGCTCTAGCGGAATACAATGAGCAGTTCTTC.

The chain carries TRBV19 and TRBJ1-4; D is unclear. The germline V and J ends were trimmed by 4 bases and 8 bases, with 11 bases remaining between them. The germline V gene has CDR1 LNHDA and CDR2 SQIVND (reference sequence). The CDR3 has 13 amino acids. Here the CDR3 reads CASSTSSYEKLFF. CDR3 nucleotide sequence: TGTGCCAGTAGTACCTCCTCCTACGAAAAACTGTTTTTT.

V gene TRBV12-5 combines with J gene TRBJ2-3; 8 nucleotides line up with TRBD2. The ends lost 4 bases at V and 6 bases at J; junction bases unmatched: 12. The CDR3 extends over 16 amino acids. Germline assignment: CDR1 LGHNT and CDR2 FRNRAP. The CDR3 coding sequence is TGTGCTAGTGGTTCAAACCCAGCGGGAGTAACGGATACGCAGTATTTT. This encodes CASGSNPAGVTDTQYF.

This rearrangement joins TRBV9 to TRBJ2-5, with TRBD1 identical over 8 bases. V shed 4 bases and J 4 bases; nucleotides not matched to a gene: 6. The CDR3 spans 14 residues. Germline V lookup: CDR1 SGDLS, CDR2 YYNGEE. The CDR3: CASSWGQAAETQYF. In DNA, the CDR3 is TGTGCCAGCAGCTGGGGACAGGCGGCAGAGACCCAGTACTTC. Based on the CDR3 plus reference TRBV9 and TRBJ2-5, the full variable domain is DSGVTQTPKHLITATGQRVTLRCSPRSGDLSVYWYQQSLDQGLQFLIQYYNGEERAKGNILERFSAQQFPDLHSELNLSSLELGDSALYFCASSWGQAAETQYFGPGTRLLVL.

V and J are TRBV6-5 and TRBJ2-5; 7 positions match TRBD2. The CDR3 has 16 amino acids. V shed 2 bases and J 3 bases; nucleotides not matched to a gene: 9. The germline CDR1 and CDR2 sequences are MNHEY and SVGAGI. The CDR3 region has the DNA TGTGCCAGCAGTTACCATCGCCGCGGGAGAAAAGAGACCCAGTACTTC. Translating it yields CASSYHRRGRKETQYF.

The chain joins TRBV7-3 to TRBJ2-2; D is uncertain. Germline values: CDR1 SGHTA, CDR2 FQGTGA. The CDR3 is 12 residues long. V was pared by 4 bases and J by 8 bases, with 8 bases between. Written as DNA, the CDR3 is TGTGCCAGCAGCTCCGATAATGGGGAGCTGTTTTTT. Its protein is CASSSDNGELFF.

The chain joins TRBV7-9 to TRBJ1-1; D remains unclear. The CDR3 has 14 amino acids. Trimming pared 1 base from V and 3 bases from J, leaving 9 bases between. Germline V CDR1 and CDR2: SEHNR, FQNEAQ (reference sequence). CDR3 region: CASSLDGIHTEAFF. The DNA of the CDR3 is TGTGCCAGCAGCTTAGATGGGATTCACACTGAAGCTTTCTTT.

CDR3 nucleotide sequence: TGTGCCAGCTCACCGGTGGACAGCGACACTGAAGCTTTCTTT. It translates to CASSPVDSDTEAFF. The V call is TRBV18, the J call TRBJ1-1; a weak D match, TRBD1 (6 bases). The CDR3 runs to 14 residues. With 3 bases removed from V and 3 bases from J, the gap between germline ends came to 11 bases. CDR1 KGHSH and CDR2 LQKENI come from the germline V gene.

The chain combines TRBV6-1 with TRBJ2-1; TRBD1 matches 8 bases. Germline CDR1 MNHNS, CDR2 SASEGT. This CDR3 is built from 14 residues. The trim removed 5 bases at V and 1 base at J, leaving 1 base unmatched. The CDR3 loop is CASSRQGSYNEQFF. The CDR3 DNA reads TGTGCCAGCAGTCGACAGGGGTCCTACAATGAGCAGTTCTTC.

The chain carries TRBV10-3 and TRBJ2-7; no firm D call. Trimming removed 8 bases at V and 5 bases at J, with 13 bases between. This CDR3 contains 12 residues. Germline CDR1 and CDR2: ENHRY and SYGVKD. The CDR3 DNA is TGTGCCATCGGGTACAGTCCGGACGAGCAGTACTTC. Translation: CAIGYSPDEQYF.

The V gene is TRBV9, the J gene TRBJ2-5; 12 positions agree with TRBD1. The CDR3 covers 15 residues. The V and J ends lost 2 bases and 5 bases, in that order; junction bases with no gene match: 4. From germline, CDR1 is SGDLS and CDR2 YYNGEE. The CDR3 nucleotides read TGTGCCAGCAGCGTGGGACAGGGGGCGAGGGAGACCCAGTACTTC. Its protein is CASSVGQGARETQYF.

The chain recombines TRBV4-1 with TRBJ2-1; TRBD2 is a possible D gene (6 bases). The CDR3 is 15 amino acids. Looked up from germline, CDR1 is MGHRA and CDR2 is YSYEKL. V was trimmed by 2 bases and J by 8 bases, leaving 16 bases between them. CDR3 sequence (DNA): TGCGCCAGCAGCCAAACTAGCCTAGAAAGAGATGAGCAGTTCTTC. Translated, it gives CASSQTSLERDEQFF.

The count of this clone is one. CDR3 sequence (DNA): TGTGCCAGCAGGCCGAATCTGGCAGGGGCCCCCTACGAGCAGTACTTC. Translated: CASRPNLAGAPYEQYF. V usage is TRBV25-1 and J usage is TRBJ2-7, with D maybe TRBD1 (6 bases). CDR1 is MGHDK and CDR2 is SYGVNS in the germline V gene. This CDR3 comprises 16 residues. The V end lost 6 bases, the J end lost 2 bases, and 20 bases lay between the germline ends.

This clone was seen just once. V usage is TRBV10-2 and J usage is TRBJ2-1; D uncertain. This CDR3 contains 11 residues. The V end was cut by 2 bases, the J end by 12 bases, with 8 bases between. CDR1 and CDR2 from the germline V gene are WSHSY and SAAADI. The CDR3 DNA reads TGCGCCAGCAGTGAGATCAGGACGCAGTTCTTC. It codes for CASSEIRTQFF.

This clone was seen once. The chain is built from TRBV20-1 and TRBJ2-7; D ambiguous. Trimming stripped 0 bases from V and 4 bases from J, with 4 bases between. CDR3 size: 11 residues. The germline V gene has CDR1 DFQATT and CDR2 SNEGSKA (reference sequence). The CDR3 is CSAREKYEQYF. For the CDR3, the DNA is TGCAGTGCTAGAGAGAAATACGAGCAGTACTTC.

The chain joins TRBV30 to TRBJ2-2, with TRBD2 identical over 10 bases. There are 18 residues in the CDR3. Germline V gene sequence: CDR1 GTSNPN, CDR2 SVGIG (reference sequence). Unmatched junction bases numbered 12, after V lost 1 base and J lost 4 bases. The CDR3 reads CAWSGLKREGQSTGELFF. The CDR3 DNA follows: TGTGCCTGGAGTGGGTTAAAGCGGGAGGGCCAGAGCACCGGGGAGCTGTTTTTT.

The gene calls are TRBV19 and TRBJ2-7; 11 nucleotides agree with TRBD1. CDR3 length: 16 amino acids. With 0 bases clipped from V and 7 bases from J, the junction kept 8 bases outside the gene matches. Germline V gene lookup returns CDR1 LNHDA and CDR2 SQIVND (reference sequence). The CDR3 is CASSIDRRTGGSEQYF. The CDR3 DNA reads TGTGCCAGTAGTATAGATCGCAGGACAGGGGGCTCGGAGCAGTACTTC.

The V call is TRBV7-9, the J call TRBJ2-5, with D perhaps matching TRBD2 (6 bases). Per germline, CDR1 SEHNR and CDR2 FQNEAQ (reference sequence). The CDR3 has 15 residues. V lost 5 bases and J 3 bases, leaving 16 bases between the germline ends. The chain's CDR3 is CASSPVGGPKETQYF. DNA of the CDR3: TGTGCCAGCAGCCCGGTGGGGGGACCAAAAGAGACCCAGTACTTC.